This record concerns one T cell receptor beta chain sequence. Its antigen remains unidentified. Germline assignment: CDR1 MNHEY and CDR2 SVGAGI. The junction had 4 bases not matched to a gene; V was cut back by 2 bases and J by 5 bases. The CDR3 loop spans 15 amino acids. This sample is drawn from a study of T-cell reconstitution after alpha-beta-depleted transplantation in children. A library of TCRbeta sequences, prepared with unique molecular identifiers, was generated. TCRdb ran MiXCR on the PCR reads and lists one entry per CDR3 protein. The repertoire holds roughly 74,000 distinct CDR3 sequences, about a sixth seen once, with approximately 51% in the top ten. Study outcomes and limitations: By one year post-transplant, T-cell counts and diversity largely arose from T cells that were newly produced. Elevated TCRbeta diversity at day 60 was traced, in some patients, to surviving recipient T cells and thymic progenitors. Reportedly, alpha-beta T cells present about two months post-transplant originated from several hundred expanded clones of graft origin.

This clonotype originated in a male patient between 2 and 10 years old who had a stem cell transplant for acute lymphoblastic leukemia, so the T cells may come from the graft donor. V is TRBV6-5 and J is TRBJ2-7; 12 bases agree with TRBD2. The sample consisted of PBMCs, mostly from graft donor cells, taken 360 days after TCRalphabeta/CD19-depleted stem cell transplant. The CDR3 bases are TGTGCCAGCAGTTACAGACTAGCGGGAGTTCACGAGCAGTACTTC. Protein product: CASSYRLAGVHEQYF.